These T cell receptor beta chains were read from a single sample in a study of early T cells in non-severe SARS-CoV-2 infection. TCRdb fed the 5' RACE reads into MiXCR, producing one record per CDR3 protein. Of 40,000 to 45,000 distinct CDR3 sequences in the sample, approximately 5.9% were seen once. Sequenced material: whole blood, taken at baseline. The origin of the receptors is an adult who was a healthcare worker with PCR-confirmed SARS-CoV-2 infection or an uninfected control (not recorded which). Each CDR3 is given without its conserved first and last residue. Each record gives: D gene, J gene, V gene, CDR3 protein. A D gene is named only where the DNA matches it firmly.

d_gene: TRBD1
j_gene: TRBJ1-1
v_gene: TRBV6-4
CDR3aa: ASRLAGGNTEAF

d_gene: -
j_gene: TRBJ1-2
v_gene: TRBV29-1
CDR3aa: SGTRGDGYT

d_gene: TRBD2
j_gene: TRBJ2-5
v_gene: TRBV20-1
CDR3aa: SGLGASGGAGETQY

d_gene: TRBD1
j_gene: TRBJ2-7
v_gene: TRBV24-1
CDR3aa: ATSDRQGSDEQY

d_gene: TRBD1
j_gene: TRBJ1-1
v_gene: TRBV7-9
CDR3aa: ASSFPGQGNTEAF

d_gene: -
j_gene: TRBJ1-5
v_gene: TRBV12-3/TRBV12-4
CDR3aa: ASSLGQASNQPQH

d_gene: -
j_gene: TRBJ2-1
v_gene: TRBV20-1
CDR3aa: SADSASSYNEQF

d_gene: -
j_gene: TRBJ1-4
v_gene: TRBV11-2
CDR3aa: ASSLRTTNEKLF

d_gene: -
j_gene: TRBJ2-3
v_gene: TRBV30
CDR3aa: AWRGSEGADTQY

d_gene: TRBD2
j_gene: TRBJ2-4
v_gene: TRBV4-2
CDR3aa: ASSQGGGAAKNIQY

d_gene: -
j_gene: TRBJ1-1
v_gene: TRBV10-3
CDR3aa: AIGEGDTEAF

d_gene: TRBD1
j_gene: TRBJ1-1
v_gene: TRBV3-1
CDR3aa: ASSNIGGGASEAF

d_gene: TRBD2
j_gene: TRBJ2-2
v_gene: TRBV20-1
CDR3aa: SCGGTGELF

d_gene: TRBD2
j_gene: TRBJ2-1
v_gene: TRBV4-3
CDR3aa: ASSHGLANEQF

d_gene: -
j_gene: TRBJ1-3
v_gene: TRBV7-9
CDR3aa: ASSPRDTSSGNTIY

d_gene: -
j_gene: TRBJ1-2
v_gene: TRBV29-1
CDR3aa: SVDPGEGYGYT

d_gene: -
j_gene: TRBJ2-1
v_gene: TRBV19
CDR3aa: ASSISGVPYNEQF

d_gene: -
j_gene: TRBJ2-5
v_gene: TRBV28
CDR3aa: ASSFPYRSLETQY

d_gene: TRBD1
j_gene: TRBJ1-4
v_gene: TRBV12-3/TRBV12-4
CDR3aa: ASRAARQGLYPNEKLF

d_gene: TRBD1
j_gene: TRBJ1-5
v_gene: TRBV5-1
CDR3aa: ASSNGQVGQPQH

d_gene: -
j_gene: TRBJ1-5
v_gene: TRBV12-3/TRBV12-4
CDR3aa: ASSLFQDSNQPQH

d_gene: -
j_gene: TRBJ1-5
v_gene: TRBV28
CDR3aa: ASSFLGTGNQPQH

d_gene: -
j_gene: TRBJ2-3
v_gene: TRBV7-8
CDR3aa: ASSASTDTQY

d_gene: -
j_gene: TRBJ1-2
v_gene: TRBV5-1
CDR3aa: ASSLSVGQTQNYGYT

d_gene: -
j_gene: TRBJ2-7
v_gene: TRBV7-2
CDR3aa: ASSRLALGEQY

d_gene: -
j_gene: TRBJ2-7
v_gene: TRBV6-2/TRBV6-3
CDR3aa: ASSYRDVAYEQY

d_gene: TRBD1
j_gene: TRBJ2-3
v_gene: TRBV5-1
CDR3aa: ASSRGTGRPRSTDTQY

d_gene: TRBD1
j_gene: TRBJ1-5
v_gene: TRBV5-4
CDR3aa: ASSPGEGANQPQH

d_gene: -
j_gene: TRBJ2-7
v_gene: TRBV7-6
CDR3aa: ASSSRAAPNYEQY

d_gene: TRBD1
j_gene: TRBJ1-6
v_gene: TRBV4-3
CDR3aa: ASSHKLSGTGNNSPLH

d_gene: TRBD2
j_gene: TRBJ2-3
v_gene: TRBV7-2
CDR3aa: ASSLVGAAGPGDTQY

d_gene: -
j_gene: TRBJ1-6
v_gene: TRBV11-2
CDR3aa: ASTHPRGRPPGINSPLH

d_gene: -
j_gene: TRBJ1-2
v_gene: TRBV5-5
CDR3aa: ASSLARQSYGYT

d_gene: TRBD2
j_gene: TRBJ2-7
v_gene: TRBV15
CDR3aa: ATSRGGTRGYEQY

d_gene: -
j_gene: TRBJ2-5
v_gene: TRBV20-1
CDR3aa: SASNRDAGTKTQY

d_gene: TRBD2
j_gene: TRBJ2-7
v_gene: TRBV20-1
CDR3aa: SAYGTSGDGEQY

d_gene: -
j_gene: TRBJ2-3
v_gene: TRBV7-2
CDR3aa: ASSLEGRQTDTQY

d_gene: TRBD1
j_gene: TRBJ2-5
v_gene: TRBV7-9
CDR3aa: ASSPSTGDVRETQY

d_gene: -
j_gene: TRBJ2-2
v_gene: TRBV2
CDR3aa: ASSEASQITGELF

d_gene: TRBD2
j_gene: TRBJ2-1
v_gene: TRBV28
CDR3aa: ASSLLAGGHEQF

d_gene: -
j_gene: TRBJ1-5
v_gene: TRBV28
CDR3aa: ASSLVSNQPQH